A single sample gave rise to the 10 T cell receptor beta chains below, sequenced in a study of T cell responses to AZD1222 COVID-19 vaccine. TCRdb's table, derived via immunoSEQ multiplex PCR, lists solely in-frame clones and lacks some. The sample shows approximately 170,000 clones, 80% to 90% of them seen only once. The starting material was peripheral blood, obtained on day 0 of AZD1222 vaccination. These receptors all stem from an adult in good health.

V is TRBV27 and J is TRBJ2-5; 11 bases align to TRBD2. Germline CDR1 reads MNHEY; CDR2 reads SMNVEV (reference sequence). The CDR3 is 15 amino acids. Germline trimming cut 7 bases from V and 2 bases from J; bases unmatched to any gene: 6. CDR3 residues: CASTKTSGAQETQYF. CDR3 DNA sequence: TGTGCCAGCACCAAGACTAGCGGGGCACAAGAGACCCAGTACTTC.

The DNA of the CDR3 is TGTGCCAGCAGTTTCCCCGGGACAGGGGGCGACACCGGGGAGCTGTTTTTT. Translated: CASSFPGTGGDTGELFF. The chain employs TRBV27 and TRBJ2-2; 12 bases line up with TRBD1. Trimming took 3 bases from V and 3 from J; bases not matched to a gene: 5. There are 17 residues in the CDR3. Germline V lookup: CDR1 MNHEY, CDR2 SMNVEV (reference sequence).

This clone occurred a few times. V usage is TRBV12-5 and J usage is TRBJ1-4; D is uncertain. CDR1 LGHNT and CDR2 FRNRAP come from the germline V gene. With 6 bases removed from V and 3 bases from J, the gap between germline ends came to 20 bases. The CDR3 is made up of 17 amino acids. Here the CDR3 DNA reads TGTGCTAGTGGCCCGACCCAATCCTACGGGTCTAATGAAAAACTGTTTTTT. Its protein is CASGPTQSYGSNEKLFF.

The rearrangement joins TRBV7-6 to TRBJ1-4; D ambiguous. The germline V gene encodes CDR1 SGHVS and CDR2 FNYEAQ. The CDR3 length is 17 residues. The V and J ends lost 5 bases and 0 bases respectively, with 16 bases between them. The CDR3 loop reads CASSPTWVAATNEKLFF. For the CDR3, the DNA is TGTGCCAGCAGCCCAACCTGGGTTGCTGCAACTAATGAAAAACTGTTTTTT.

The chain links TRBV11-2 to TRBJ2-3; 11 bases agree with TRBD2. Unmatched junction bases numbered 10, after V lost 1 base and J lost 4 bases. This CDR3 region has 18 residues. CDR1 and CDR2 (germline): SGHAT, FQNNGV. As DNA, the CDR3 is TGTGCCAGCAGCTTAGCTCCCCTAGCGGGGGGACGGGCAGATACGCAGTATTTT. Translated: CASSLAPLAGGRADTQYF. The variable domain in full, completed from reference TRBV11-2 and TRBJ2-3, reads EAGVAQSPRYKIIEKRQSVAFWCNPISGHATLYWYQQILGQGPKLLIQFQNNGVVDDSQLPKDRFSAERLKGVDSTLKIQPAKLEDSAVYLCASSLAPLAGGRADTQYFGPGTRLTVL.

V is TRBV7-9 and J is TRBJ2-5, with a possible D match to TRBD1 (6 bases). This CDR3 is 15 amino acids long. Between the trimmed V and J ends, which lost 1 base and 4 bases, there was a span of 13 bases. Germline assignment: CDR1 SEHNR and CDR2 FQNEAQ (reference sequence). CDR3 DNA: TGTGCCAGCAGCTTAGGACAGGCGGCCGGAGAGACCCAGTACTTC. Translation gives CASSLGQAAGETQYF.

The chain joins TRBV7-3 to TRBJ1-6; possible D gene TRBD1, 5 bases. Germline V gene sequence: CDR1 SGHTA, CDR2 FQGTGA. The V end lost 3 bases, the J end lost 8 bases, and 14 bases lay between the germline ends. The CDR3 runs to 15 residues. CDR3 amino acids: CASSLGTALDSPLHF. CDR3 sequence (DNA): TGTGCCAGCAGCTTGGGGACGGCGCTCGATTCACCCCTCCACTTT. The complete variable domain, with remaining parts taken from reference TRBV7-3 and TRBJ1-6, reads GAGVSQTPSNKVTEKGKYVELRCDPISGHTALYWYRQSLGQGPEFLIYFQGTGAADDSGLPNDRFFAVRPEGSVSTLKIQRTERGDSAVYLCASSLGTALDSPLHFGNGTRLTVT.

Details on this clone: In the same sample, other DNA sequences code for this CDR3. This chain connects TRBV12-3 or TRBV12-4 to TRBJ1-1; D call uncertain. The CDR3 has 13 amino acids. With 1 base removed from V and 1 base from J, the gap between germline ends came to 4 bases. CDR3: CASSLGGNTEAFF. Here the CDR3 DNA reads TGTGCCAGCAGTTTAGGCGGGAACACTGAAGCTTTCTTT.

The chain uses TRBV28 and TRBJ1-2, with D unclear. The CDR3 is 11 residues long. The V end lost 5 bases, the J end lost 8 bases, and 9 bases lay between the germline ends. Germline V gene lookup returns CDR1 MDHEN and CDR2 SYDVKM. CDR3 nucleotide sequence: TGTGCCAGCAGTCCGCCCCCGGGCTACACCTTC. Amino acid sequence: CASSPPPGYTF.

This clone showed up just once. The chain uses TRBV7-9 and TRBJ2-3; 7 bases agree with TRBD2. This CDR3 contains 17 residues. Germline V gene lookup returns CDR1 SEHNR and CDR2 FQNEAQ (reference sequence). The V and J ends lost 5 bases and 2 bases, in that order; junction bases with no gene match: 13. The CDR3 region is CASSPPRRGGYTDTQYF. For the CDR3, the DNA is TGTGCCAGCAGCCCACCAAGGCGCGGGGGATACACAGATACGCAGTATTTT.